This is a list of T cell receptor beta chains from one sample in a study of T cells expressing NK-cell markers. TCRdb re-called the 5' RACE reads and shows each CDR3 protein once, DNA omitted. The data show approximately 460,000 distinct CDR3 sequences, and the top ten clones hold more than 7%. Sequencing was performed on blood T cells: a sorted CD56 or NKG2C T cell subset, CD4+ or CD8+ T cells, or bulk PBMC T cells (not recorded which). These receptors originate from a woman between 18 and 70 years old in good health. Each CDR3 is given with its conserved first and last residue.

TRBJ2-1	TRBV7-9	15	CASSLEPGAHNEQFF
TRBJ2-1	TRBV12-3/TRBV12-4	15	CASSLRDRLANEQFF
TRBJ2-3	TRBV18	15	CASSPGGGLKDTQYF
TRBJ1-4	TRBV29-1	13	CSVLRGQGEKLFF
TRBJ2-2	TRBV20-1	13	CSAGVARRGELFF
TRBJ2-1	TRBV19	16	CASSIGGGSLNNEQFF
TRBJ2-7	TRBV5-1	14	CASSLAVSPYEQYF
TRBJ2-5	TRBV10-3	16	CAISEGPAGGEETQYF
TRBJ2-7	TRBV6-5	15	CASSSTLLISYEQYF
TRBJ2-1	TRBV29-1	12	CSVEVRFNEQFF
TRBJ2-1	TRBV5-1	15	CASSQTSGTSHEQFF
TRBJ2-1	TRBV4-3	16	CASSQDGRTGYNEQFF
TRBJ2-7	TRBV28	16	CASSLYASGGSYEQYF
TRBJ2-1	TRBV12-3/TRBV12-4	17	CASSPGRGELGYNEQFF
TRBJ2-3	TRBV9	19	CASSAFPPTTSSGEATQYF
TRBJ2-3	TRBV5-4	16	CASRTTDRRLTDTQYF
TRBJ1-2	TRBV12-3/TRBV12-4	14	CAQDDRRNNYGYTF
TRBJ1-1	TRBV4-3	17	CASSQELGGTGRTEAFF
TRBJ1-3	TRBV7-2	14	CASRWGGPGNTIYF
TRBJ2-7	TRBV6-2/TRBV6-3	14	CASTYGGTSKEQYF
TRBJ2-5	TRBV5-1	15	CASSFVTSGQETQYF
TRBJ2-1	TRBV4-3	17	CASSPYLLAGGPNEQFF
TRBJ2-1	TRBV24-1	16	CATSAMATGQPIEQFF
TRBJ1-4	TRBV7-9	15	CASSSRGGIGEKLFF
TRBJ1-2	TRBV19	12	CASGDSPYGYTF
TRBJ2-7	TRBV5-1	15	CASSGRTGGVYEQYF
TRBJ2-2	TRBV9	15	CASSVAGSNTGELFF
TRBJ2-1	TRBV20-1	16	CSATGLAGVSYNEQFF
TRBJ1-5	TRBV20-1	15	CSARGTGMSNQPQHF
TRBJ2-1	TRBV5-1	16	CASSLVTSGRAAEQFF
TRBJ2-1	TRBV7-3	13	CASSLGGVHEQFF
TRBJ2-2	TRBV12-3/TRBV12-4	15	CASSPAGGSTGELFF
TRBJ2-1	TRBV7-2	17	CASSRRPALYLYNEQFF
TRBJ2-4	TRBV29-1	16	CSALLAPPMVKNIQYF
TRBJ2-1	TRBV12-3/TRBV12-4	14	CASSLAMTQSEQFF
TRBJ2-1	TRBV27	16	CASSLPTSGGVNEQFF
TRBJ2-2	TRBV7-3	19	CASSKLPQGIPQDAGELFF
TRBJ2-3	TRBV7-2	16	CASSQPLADPTDTQYF
TRBJ2-1	TRBV5-1	20	CASSLADGWMTSGRLNEQFF
TRBJ2-1	TRBV4-3	15	CASSQGSGGHNEQFF
TRBJ2-1	TRBV14	15	CASSQVGSSYNEQFF
TRBJ1-5	TRBV6-1	16	CASSEIPGQGGQPQHF
TRBJ2-1	TRBV7-6	17	CASSSTLRDREINEQFF
TRBJ2-5	TRBV7-9	14	CASSRAQNQETQYF
TRBJ2-2	TRBV5-1	14	CASSFLPNTGELFF
TRBJ1-5	TRBV4-3	16	CASSQDWDRGNQPQHF
TRBJ2-1	TRBV7-2	13	CASSLFPGDEQFF
TRBJ1-1	TRBV5-1	13	CASSSELNTEAFF
TRBJ2-4	TRBV6-2/TRBV6-3	14	CASSYLTSGDIQYF
TRBJ2-1	TRBV7-2	13	CASSSERDNEQFF
TRBJ2-5	TRBV6-1	14	CASSPDGGIETQYF
TRBJ2-3	TRBV9	12	CASSHTPDTQYF
TRBJ2-5	TRBV7-3	13	CASSLLTDETQYF
TRBJ1-4	TRBV2	13	CASRPGPLEKLFF
TRBJ1-6	TRBV7-2	15	CASSSPSWADSPLHF